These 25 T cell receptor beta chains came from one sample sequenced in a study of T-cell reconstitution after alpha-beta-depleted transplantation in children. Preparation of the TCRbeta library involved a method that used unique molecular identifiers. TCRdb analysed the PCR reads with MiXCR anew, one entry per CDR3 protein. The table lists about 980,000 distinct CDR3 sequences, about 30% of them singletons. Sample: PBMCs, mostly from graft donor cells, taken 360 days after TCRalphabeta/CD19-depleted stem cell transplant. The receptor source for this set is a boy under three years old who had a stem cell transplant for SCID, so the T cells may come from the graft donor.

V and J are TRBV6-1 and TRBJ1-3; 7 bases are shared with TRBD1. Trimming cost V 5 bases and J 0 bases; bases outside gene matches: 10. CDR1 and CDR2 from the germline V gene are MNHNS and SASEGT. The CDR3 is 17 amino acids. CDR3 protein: CASSQGDRNLSGNTIYF. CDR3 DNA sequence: TGTGCCAGCAGTCAAGGGGACAGAAACCTCTCTGGAAACACCATATATTTT.

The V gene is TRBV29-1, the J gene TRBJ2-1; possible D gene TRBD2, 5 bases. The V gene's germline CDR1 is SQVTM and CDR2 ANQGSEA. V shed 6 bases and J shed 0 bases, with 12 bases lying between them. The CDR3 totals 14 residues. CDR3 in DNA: TGCAGCGTCCGCCGGGGAAGCTCCTACAATGAGCAGTTCTTC. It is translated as CSVRRGSSYNEQFF.

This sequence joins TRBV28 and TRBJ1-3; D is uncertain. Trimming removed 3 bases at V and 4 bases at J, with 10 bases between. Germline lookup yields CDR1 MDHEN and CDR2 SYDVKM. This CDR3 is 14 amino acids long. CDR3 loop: CASSFEGWGNTIYF. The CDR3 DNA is TGTGCCAGCAGTTTTGAAGGGTGGGGAAACACCATATATTTT. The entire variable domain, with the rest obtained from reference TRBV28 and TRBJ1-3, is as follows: DVKVTQSSRYLVKRTGEKVFLECVQDMDHENMFWYRQDPGLGLRLIYFSYDVKMKEKGDIPEGYSVSREKKERFSLILESASTNQTSMYLCASSFEGWGNTIYFGEGSWLTVV.

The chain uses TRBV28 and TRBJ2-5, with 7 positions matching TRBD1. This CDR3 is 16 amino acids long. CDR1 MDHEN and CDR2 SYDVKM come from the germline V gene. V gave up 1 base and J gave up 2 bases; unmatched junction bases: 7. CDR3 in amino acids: CASSLLGQSGQETQYF. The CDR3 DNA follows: TGTGCCAGCAGTTTATTGGGACAGTCGGGACAAGAGACCCAGTACTTC.

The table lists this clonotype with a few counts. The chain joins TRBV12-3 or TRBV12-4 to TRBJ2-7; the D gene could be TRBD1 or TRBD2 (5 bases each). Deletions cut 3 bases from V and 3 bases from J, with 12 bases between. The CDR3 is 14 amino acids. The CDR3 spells CASSLGDSVYEQYF. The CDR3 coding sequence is TGTGCCAGCAGTTTGGGGGATTCCGTCTACGAGCAGTACTTC.

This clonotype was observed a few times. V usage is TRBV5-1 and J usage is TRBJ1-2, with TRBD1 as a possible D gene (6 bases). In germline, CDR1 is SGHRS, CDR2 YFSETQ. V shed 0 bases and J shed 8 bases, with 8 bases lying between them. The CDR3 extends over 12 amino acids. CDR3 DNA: TGCGCCAGCAGCTTGGACGGGGGCGGCTACACCTTC. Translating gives CASSLDGGGYTF.

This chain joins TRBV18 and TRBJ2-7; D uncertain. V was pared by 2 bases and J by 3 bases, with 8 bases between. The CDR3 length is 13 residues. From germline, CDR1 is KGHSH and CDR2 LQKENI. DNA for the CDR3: TGTGCCAGCTCACCAGTAGATCTCTACGAGCAGTACTTC. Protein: CASSPVDLYEQYF. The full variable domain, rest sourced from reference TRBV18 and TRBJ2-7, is NAGVMQNPRHLVRRRGQEARLRCSPMKGHSHVYWYRQLPEEGLKFMVYLQKENIIDESGMPKERFSAEFPKEGPSILRIQQVVRGDSAAYFCASSPVDLYEQYFGPGTRLTVT.

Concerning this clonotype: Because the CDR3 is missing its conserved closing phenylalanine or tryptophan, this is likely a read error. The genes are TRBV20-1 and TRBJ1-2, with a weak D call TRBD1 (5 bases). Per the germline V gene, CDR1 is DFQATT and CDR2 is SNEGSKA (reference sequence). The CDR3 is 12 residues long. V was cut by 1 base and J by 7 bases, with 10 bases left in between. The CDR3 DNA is TGCAGTGCTAGAGCAGGGACTGGTGGCTACACCTAC. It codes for CSARAGTGGYTY.

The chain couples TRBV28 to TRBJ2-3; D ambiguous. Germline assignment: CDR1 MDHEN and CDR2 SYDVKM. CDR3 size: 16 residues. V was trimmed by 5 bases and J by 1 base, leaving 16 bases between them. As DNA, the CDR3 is TGTGCCAGCAGTCCTCGACCAAACGAACGCACAGATACGCAGTATTTT. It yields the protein CASSPRPNERTDTQYF.

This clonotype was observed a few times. The CDR3 sequence: CASSSRGAVSHEQFF. CDR3 nucleotides: TGTGCCAGCAGTTCCCGGGGGGCCGTTAGCCATGAGCAGTTCTTC. The chain carries TRBV6-2 or TRBV6-3 and TRBJ2-1; possible D gene TRBD2, 7 bases. The CDR3 totals 15 residues. With 4 bases removed from V and 8 bases from J, the gap between germline ends came to 18 bases. Germline CDR1 reads MNHEY; CDR2 reads SVGEGT.

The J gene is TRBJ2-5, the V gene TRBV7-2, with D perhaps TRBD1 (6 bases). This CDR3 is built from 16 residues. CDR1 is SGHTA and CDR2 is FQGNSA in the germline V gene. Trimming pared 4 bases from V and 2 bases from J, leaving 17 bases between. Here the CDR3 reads CASSSKTGRTQETQYF. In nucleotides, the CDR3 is TGTGCCAGCAGCTCCAAGACAGGCCGGACGCAAGAGACCCAGTACTTC. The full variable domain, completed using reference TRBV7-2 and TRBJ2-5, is GAGVSQSPSNKVTEKGKDVELRCDPISGHTALYWYRQSLGQGLEFLIYFQGNSAPDKSGLPSDRFSAERTGGSVSTLTIQRTQQEDSAVYLCASSSKTGRTQETQYFGPGTRLLVL.

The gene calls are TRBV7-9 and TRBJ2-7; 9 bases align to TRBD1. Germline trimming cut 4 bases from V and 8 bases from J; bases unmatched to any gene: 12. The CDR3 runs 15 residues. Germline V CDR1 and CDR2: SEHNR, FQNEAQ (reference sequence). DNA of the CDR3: TGTGCCAGCAGCTCCCTCACCCCGGGACAGGGAAAGCAGTACTTC. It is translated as CASSSLTPGQGKQYF.

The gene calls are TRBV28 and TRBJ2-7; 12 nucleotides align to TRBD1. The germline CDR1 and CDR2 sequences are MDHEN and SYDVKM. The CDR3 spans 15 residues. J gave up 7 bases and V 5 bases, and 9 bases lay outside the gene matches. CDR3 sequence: CASSTAGTGGEEQYF. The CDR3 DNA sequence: TGTGCCAGCAGTACCGCCGGGACAGGGGGCGAGGAGCAGTACTTC.

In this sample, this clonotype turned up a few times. The CDR3 DNA follows: TGTGCCAGCAGCTCCCGGGTCGCTCAGGGTACGCAGTATTTT. It translates to CASSSRVAQGTQYF. The chain carries TRBV11-2 and TRBJ2-3; possible D gene TRBD1, 5 bases. Germline loops: CDR1 SGHAT, CDR2 FQNNGV. Trimming removed 4 bases from V and 8 bases from J, with 16 bases in between. This CDR3 comprises 14 residues.

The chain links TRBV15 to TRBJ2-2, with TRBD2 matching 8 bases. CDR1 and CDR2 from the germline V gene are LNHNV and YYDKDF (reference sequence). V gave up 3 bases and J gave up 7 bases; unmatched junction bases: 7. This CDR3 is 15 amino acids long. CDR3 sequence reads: CATSSPGGAIGELFF. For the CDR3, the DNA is TGTGCCACCAGCAGTCCCGGGGGGGCCATCGGGGAGCTGTTTTTT.

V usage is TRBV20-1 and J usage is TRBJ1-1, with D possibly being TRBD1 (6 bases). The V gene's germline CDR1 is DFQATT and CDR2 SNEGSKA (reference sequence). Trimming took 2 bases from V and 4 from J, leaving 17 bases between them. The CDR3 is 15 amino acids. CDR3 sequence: CSARRKQGRATEAFF. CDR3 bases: TGCAGTGCTAGAAGGAAGCAGGGGAGAGCCACTGAAGCTTTCTTT.

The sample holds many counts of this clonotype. The CDR3 is CATSSGVEKLFF. CDR3 in DNA: TGTGCCACCAGCTCGGGGGTTGAAAAACTGTTTTTT. V is TRBV15 and J is TRBJ1-4; a weak D match, TRBD1 (5 bases). CDR3 length equals 12 residues. V lost 5 bases, J lost 7 bases, and 8 bases lay in between. CDR1 and CDR2 (germline): LNHNV, YYDKDF (reference sequence).

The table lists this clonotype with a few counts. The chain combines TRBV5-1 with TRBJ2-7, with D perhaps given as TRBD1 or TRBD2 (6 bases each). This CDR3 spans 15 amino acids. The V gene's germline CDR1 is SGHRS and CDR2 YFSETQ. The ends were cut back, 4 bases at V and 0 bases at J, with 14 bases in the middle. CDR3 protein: CASSAGHVSSYEQYF. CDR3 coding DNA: TGCGCCAGCAGCGCGGGACATGTTAGCTCCTACGAGCAGTACTTC.

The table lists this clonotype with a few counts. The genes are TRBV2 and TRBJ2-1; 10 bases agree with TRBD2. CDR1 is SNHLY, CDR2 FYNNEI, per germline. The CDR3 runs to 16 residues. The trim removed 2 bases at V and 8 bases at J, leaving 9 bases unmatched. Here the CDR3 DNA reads TGTGCCAGCAGTGAACCCCGAAGCGGGGGGGTTGATGAGCAGTTCTTC. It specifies CASSEPRSGGVDEQFF.

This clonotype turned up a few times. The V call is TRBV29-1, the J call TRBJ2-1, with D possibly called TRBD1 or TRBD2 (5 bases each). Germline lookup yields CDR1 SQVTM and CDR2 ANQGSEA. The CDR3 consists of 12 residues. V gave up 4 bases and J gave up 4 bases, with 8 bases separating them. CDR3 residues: CSVAGHYNEQFF. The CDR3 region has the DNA TGCAGCGTTGCGGGGCATTACAATGAGCAGTTCTTC.

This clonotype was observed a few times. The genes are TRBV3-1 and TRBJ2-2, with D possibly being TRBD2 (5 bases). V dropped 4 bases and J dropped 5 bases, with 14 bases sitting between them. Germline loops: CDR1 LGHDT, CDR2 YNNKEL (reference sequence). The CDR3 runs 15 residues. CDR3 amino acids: CASSPEGTSTGELFF. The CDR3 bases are TGTGCCAGCAGCCCAGAGGGAACATCGACCGGGGAGCTGTTTTTT.

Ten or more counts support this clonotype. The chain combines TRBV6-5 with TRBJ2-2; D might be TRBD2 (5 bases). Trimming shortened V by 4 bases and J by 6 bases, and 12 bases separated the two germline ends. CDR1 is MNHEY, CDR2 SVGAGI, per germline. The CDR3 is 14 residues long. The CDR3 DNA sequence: TGTGCCAGCAGTTTGACGGGATTGGCCGGGGAGCTGTTTTTT. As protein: CASSLTGLAGELFF.

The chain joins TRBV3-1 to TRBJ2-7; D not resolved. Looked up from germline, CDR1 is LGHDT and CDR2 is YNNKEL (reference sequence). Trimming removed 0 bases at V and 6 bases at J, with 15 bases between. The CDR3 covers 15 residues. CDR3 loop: CASSQDVGPESEQYF. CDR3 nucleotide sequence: TGTGCCAGCAGCCAAGATGTGGGTCCCGAGAGCGAGCAGTACTTC.

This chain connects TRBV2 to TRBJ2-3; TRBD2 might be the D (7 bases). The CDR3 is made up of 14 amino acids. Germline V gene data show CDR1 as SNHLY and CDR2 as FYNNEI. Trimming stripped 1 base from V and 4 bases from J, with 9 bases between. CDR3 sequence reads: CASSEGGGADTQYF. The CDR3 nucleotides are TGTGCCAGCAGTGAAGGCGGGGGCGCAGATACGCAGTATTTT.

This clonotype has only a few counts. The CDR3 region is CASTPTRTDTQYF. CDR3 in DNA: TGTGCCAGCACTCCCACTAGGACAGATACGCAGTATTTT. The chain joins TRBV6-2 or TRBV6-3 to TRBJ2-3; tentatively, D is TRBD2 (5 bases). The CDR3 length is 13 residues. Germline values: CDR1 MNHEY, CDR2 SVGEGT. V dropped 7 bases and J dropped 3 bases, with 11 bases sitting between them.